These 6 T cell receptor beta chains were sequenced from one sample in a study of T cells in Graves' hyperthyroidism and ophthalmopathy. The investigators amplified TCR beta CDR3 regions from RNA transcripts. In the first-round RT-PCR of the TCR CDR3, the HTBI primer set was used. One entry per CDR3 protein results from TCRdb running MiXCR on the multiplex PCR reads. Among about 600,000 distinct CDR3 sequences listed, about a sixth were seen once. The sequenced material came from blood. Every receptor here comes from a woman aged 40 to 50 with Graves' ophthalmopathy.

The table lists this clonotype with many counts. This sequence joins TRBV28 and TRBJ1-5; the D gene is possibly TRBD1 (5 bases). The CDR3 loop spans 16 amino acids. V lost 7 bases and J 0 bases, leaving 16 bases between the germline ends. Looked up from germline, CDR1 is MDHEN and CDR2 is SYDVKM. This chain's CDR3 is CASTAITGNSNQPQHF. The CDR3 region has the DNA TGTGCCAGCACCGCTATAACAGGAAATAGCAATCAGCCCCAGCATTTT. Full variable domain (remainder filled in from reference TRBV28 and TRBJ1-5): DVKVTQSSRYLVKRTGEKVFLECVQDMDHENMFWYRQDPGLGLRLIYFSYDVKMKEKGDIPEGYSVSREKKERFSLILESASTNQTSMYLCASTAITGNSNQPQHFGDGTRLSIL.

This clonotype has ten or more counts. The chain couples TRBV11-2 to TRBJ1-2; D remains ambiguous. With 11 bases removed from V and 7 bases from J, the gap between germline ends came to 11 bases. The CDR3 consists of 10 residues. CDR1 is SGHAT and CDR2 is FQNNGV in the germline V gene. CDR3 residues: CAGIVSGYTF. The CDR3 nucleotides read TGTGCCGGCATCGTAAGTGGCTACACCTTC.

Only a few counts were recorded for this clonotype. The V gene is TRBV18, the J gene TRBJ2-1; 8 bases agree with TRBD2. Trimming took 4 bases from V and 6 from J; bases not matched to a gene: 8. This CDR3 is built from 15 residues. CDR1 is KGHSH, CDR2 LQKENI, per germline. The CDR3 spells CASSRGLGLVNEQFF. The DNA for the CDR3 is TGTGCCAGCTCACGGGGACTAGGGCTGGTCAATGAGCAGTTCTTC.

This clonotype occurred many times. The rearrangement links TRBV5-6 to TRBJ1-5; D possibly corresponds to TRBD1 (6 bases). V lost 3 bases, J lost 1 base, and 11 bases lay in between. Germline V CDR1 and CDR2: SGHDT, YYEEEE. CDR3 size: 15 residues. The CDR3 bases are TGTGCCAGCAGCTATGGAGGACAGAGCAATCAGCCCCAGCATTTT. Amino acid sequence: CASSYGGQSNQPQHF.

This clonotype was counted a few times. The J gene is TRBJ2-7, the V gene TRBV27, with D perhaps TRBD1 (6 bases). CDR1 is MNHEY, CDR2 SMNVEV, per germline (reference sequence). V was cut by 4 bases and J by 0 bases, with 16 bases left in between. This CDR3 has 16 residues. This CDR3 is CASSSFDRPSSYEQYF. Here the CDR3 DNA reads TGTGCCAGCAGTTCTTTCGACAGGCCGAGCTCCTACGAGCAGTACTTC.

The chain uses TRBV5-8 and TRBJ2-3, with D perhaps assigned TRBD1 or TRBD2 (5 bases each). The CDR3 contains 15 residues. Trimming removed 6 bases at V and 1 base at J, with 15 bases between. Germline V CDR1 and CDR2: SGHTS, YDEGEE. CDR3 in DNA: TGTGCCAGCATTCCGTGGGGGATTGGCACAGATACGCAGTATTTT. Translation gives CASIPWGIGTDTQYF. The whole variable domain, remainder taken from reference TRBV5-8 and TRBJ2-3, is EAGVTQSPTHLIKTRGQQATLRCSPISGHTSVYWYQQALGLGLQFLLWYDEGEERNRGNFPPRFSGRQFPNYSSELNVNALELEDSALYLCASIPWGIGTDTQYFGPGTRLTVL.